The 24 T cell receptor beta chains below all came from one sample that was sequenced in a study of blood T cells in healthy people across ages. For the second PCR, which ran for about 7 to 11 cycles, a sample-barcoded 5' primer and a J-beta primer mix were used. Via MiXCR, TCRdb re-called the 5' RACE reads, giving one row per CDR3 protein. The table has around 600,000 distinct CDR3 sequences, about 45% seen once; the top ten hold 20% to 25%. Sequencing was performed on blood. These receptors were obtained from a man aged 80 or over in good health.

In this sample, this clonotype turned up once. CDR3 loop: CASSHGRVNIQYF. In DNA, the CDR3 is TGTGCCAGCAGTCACGGACGGGTAAACATTCAGTACTTC. V is TRBV28 and J is TRBJ2-4, with D unclear. This CDR3 is 13 amino acids long. The V gene lost 5 bases and the J gene lost 6 bases, with 11 bases spanning the gap. Germline V CDR1 and CDR2: MDHEN, SYDVKM.

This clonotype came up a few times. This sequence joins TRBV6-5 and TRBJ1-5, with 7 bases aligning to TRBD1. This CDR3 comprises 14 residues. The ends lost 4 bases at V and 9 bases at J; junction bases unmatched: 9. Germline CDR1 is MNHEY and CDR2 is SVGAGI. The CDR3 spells CASSSGQEITPQHF. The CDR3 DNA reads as TGTGCCAGCAGTTCCGGACAGGAGATCACGCCCCAGCATTTT.

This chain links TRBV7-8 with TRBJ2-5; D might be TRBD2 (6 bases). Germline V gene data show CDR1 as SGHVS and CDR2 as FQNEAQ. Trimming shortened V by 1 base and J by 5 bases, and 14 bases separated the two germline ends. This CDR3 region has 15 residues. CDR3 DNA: TGTGCCAGCAGCTTAGGGGGAGGACGGTGGGAGACCCAGTACTTC. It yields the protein CASSLGGGRWETQYF.

Here the CDR3 DNA reads TGTGCCGGGACCACCACCCTGGGGCTAGCGGGGCTCAACGACTCCTACGAGCAGTACTTC. It codes for CAGTTTLGLAGLNDSYEQYF. This sequence joins TRBV30 and TRBJ2-7, with 9 bases matching TRBD2. The length of the CDR3 is 20 residues. V lost 8 bases to trimming and J lost 0 bases; unmatched junction nucleotides: 26. Per germline, CDR1 GTSNPN and CDR2 SVGIG (reference sequence).

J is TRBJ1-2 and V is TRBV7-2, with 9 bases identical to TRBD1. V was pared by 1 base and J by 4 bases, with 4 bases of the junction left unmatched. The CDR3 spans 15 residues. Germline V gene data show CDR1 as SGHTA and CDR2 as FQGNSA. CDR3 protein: CASSLVAQGAYGYTF. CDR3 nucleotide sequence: TGTGCCAGCAGCTTAGTAGCACAGGGGGCCTATGGCTACACCTTC.

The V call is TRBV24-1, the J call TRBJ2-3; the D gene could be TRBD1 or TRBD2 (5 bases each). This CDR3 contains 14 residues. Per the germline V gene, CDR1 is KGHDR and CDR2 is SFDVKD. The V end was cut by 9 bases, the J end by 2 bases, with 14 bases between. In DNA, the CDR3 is TGTGCCACCGGGGGACGGAGACTCACAGATACGCAGTATTTT. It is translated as CATGGRRLTDTQYF.

CDR3 nucleotides: TGTGCCAGCAGCTCATCAGACTTACCCTACGAGCAGTACTTC. Residues: CASSSSDLPYEQYF. The chain recombines TRBV7-6 with TRBJ2-7; D not certain. V was shortened by 4 bases and J by 2 bases, with 12 bases between the two germline ends. Looked up from germline, CDR1 is SGHVS and CDR2 is FNYEAQ. The CDR3 is made up of 14 amino acids.

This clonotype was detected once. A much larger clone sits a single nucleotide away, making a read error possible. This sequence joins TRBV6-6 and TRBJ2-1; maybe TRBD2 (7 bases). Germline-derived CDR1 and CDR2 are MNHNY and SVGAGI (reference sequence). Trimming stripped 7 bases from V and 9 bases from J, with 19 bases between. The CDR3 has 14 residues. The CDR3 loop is CASNLGQGGGEQFF. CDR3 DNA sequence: TGTGCCAGCAATTTGGGCCAGGGAGGGGGTGAGCAGTTCTTC.

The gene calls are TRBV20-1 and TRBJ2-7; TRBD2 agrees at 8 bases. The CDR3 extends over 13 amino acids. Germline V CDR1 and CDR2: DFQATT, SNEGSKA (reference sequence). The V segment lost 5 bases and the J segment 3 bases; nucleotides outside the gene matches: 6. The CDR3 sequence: CSAFREGHYEQYF. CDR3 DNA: TGCAGTGCTTTCCGGGAGGGTCACTACGAGCAGTACTTC.

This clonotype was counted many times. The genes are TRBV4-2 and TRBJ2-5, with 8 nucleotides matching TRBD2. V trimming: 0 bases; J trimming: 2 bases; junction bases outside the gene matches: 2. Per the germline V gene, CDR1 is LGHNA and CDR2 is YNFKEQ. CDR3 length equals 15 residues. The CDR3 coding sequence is TGTGCCAGCAGCCAAGAAACTAGCGGACAAGAGACCCAGTACTTC. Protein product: CASSQETSGQETQYF.

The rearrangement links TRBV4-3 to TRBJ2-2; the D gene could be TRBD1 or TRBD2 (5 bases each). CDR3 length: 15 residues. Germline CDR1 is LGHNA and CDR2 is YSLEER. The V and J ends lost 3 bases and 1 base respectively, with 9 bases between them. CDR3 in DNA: TGCGCCAGCAGCCACGGGACGGTGAACACCGGGGAGCTGTTTTTT. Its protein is CASSHGTVNTGELFF.

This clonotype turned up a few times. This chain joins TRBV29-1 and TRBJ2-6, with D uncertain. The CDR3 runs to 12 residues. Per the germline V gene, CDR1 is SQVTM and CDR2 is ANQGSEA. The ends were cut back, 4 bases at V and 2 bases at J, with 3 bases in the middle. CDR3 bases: TGCAGCGTTGCGGCTGGGGCCAACGTCCTGACTTTC. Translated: CSVAAGANVLTF.

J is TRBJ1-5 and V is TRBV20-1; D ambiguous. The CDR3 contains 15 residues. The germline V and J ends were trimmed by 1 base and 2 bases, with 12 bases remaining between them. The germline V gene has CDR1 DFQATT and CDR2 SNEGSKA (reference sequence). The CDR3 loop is CSARALSSGNQPQHF. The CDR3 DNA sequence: TGCAGTGCTAGAGCCTTGAGTTCCGGCAATCAGCCCCAGCATTTT.

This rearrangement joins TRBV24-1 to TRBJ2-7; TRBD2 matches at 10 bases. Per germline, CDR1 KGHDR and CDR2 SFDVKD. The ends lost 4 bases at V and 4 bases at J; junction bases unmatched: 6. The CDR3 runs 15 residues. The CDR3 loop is CATSDPAGGKYEQYF. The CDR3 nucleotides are TGTGCCACCAGTGACCCAGCGGGAGGGAAATACGAGCAGTACTTC.

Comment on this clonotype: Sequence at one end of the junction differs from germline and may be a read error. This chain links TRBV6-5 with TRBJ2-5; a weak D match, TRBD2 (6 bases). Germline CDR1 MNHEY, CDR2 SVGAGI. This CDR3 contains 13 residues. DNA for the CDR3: TGTGCCTGCAGTTACGGGGCACGGGCGGGGCAGTACTTC. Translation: CACSYGARAGQYF.

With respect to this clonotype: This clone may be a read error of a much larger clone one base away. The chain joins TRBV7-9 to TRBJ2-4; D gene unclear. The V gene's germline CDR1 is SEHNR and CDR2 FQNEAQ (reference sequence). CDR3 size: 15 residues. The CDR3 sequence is CACSIHGLAKNIQYF. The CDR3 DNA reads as TGTGCCTGCAGCATACACGGGCTAGCCAAAAACATTCAGTACTTC.

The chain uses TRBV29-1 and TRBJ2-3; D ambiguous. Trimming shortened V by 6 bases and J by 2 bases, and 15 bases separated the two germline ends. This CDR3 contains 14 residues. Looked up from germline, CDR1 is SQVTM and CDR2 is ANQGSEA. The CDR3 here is CSVAAAQYTDTQYF. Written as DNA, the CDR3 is TGCAGCGTCGCTGCGGCCCAGTACACAGATACGCAGTATTTT.

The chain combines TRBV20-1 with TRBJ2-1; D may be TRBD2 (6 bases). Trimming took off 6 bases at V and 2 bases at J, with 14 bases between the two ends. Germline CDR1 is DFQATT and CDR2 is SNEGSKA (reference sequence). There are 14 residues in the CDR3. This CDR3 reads CSARRWGAYNEQFF. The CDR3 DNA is TGCAGTGCCAGGCGTTGGGGGGCCTACAATGAGCAGTTCTTC.

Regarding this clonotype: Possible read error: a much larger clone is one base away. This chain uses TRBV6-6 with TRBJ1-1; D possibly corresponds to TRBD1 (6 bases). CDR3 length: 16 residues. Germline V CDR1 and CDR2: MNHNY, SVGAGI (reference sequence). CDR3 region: CASSLSSARGNAEAFF. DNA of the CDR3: TGTGCCAGCAGCTTATCATCGGCTAGGGGGAACGCTGAAGCTTTCTTT.

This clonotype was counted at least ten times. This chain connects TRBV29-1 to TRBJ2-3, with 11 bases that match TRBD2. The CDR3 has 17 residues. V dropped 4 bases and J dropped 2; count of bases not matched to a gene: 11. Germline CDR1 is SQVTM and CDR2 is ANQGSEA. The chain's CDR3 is CSVVFLAGGAITDTQYF. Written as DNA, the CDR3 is TGCAGCGTTGTATTTCTAGCGGGAGGCGCGATCACAGATACGCAGTATTTT.

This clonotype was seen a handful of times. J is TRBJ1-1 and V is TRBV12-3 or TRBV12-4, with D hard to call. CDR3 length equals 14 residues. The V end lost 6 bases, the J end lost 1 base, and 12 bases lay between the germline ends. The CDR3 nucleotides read TGTGCCAGCAGCTTATCCGCAGGGAACACTGAAGCTTTCTTT. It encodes CASSLSAGNTEAFF.

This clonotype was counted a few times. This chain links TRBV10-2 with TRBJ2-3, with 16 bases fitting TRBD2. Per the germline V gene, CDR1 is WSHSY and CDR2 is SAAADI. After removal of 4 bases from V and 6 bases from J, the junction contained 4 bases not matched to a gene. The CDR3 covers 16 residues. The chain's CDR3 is CASSGGLAGGADTQYF. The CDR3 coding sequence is TGCGCCAGCAGTGGGGGACTAGCGGGAGGGGCTGATACGCAGTATTTT.

The CDR3 loop reads CSARDPTSARSYEQYF. The DNA for the CDR3 is TGCAGTGCTAGAGATCCCACTAGCGCTCGCTCCTACGAGCAGTACTTC. V is TRBV20-1 and J is TRBJ2-7; 7 nucleotides match TRBD2. The CDR3 sequence is 16 residues long. The ends lost 0 bases at V and 0 bases at J; junction bases unmatched: 8. Per germline, CDR1 DFQATT and CDR2 SNEGSKA (reference sequence).

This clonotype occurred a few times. The CDR3 loop is CASSPRASGRRSGDTQYF. The CDR3 nucleotides are TGTGCCAGCAGCCCGAGGGCTAGCGGGAGGCGTAGTGGAGATACGCAGTATTTT. J is TRBJ2-3 and V is TRBV3-1, with 11 bases lining up with TRBD2. Per the germline V gene, CDR1 is LGHDT and CDR2 is YNNKEL (reference sequence). The CDR3 runs 18 residues. Trimming cost V 4 bases and J 5 bases; bases outside gene matches: 14.